These T cell receptor beta chains were read from a single sample in a study of T-cell memory formation after mild COVID-19. TCRdb reprocessed the 5' RACE reads via MiXCR and lists one record per CDR3 protein. The sample records approximately 340,000 distinct CDR3 sequences, approximately 15% being singletons. Sequenced: PBMCs or a T cell subset sorted from them (not recorded which). These receptors came from a man aged 18 to 29 who had mild COVID-19 (a few samples of this study predate the infection). Cell type and time point are not known. CDR3s include the opening cysteine and the closing phenylalanine or tryptophan. Fields, in order: J gene, V gene, CDR3 protein.

TRBJ1-2 | TRBV29-1 | CSAERTGGRGYTF
TRBJ1-3 | TRBV5-1 | CASSPGVYSGNTIYF
TRBJ2-5 | TRBV19 | CASSILIGSGETQYF
TRBJ2-1 | TRBV11-2 | CASSFPGVDNEQFF
TRBJ2-3 | TRBV9 | CASSVMTDTQYF
TRBJ2-1 | TRBV6-5 | CASSYGRQAYNEQFF
TRBJ1-1 | TRBV7-9 | CASSFAGEAFF
TRBJ2-5 | TRBV11-2 | CASSTRTGGLIWETQYF
TRBJ1-1 | TRBV18 | CASSPPGAKTEAFF
TRBJ1-3 | TRBV10-3 | CAISWTNTPLSGNTIYF
TRBJ2-2 | TRBV6-1 | CASNIGIANTGELFF
TRBJ2-1 | TRBV4-1 | CASSHPDGDEQFF
TRBJ2-4 | TRBV7-9 | CASSPDRSLAKNIQYF
TRBJ1-5 | TRBV7-2 | CASRQFGTDSNQPQHF
TRBJ2-2 | TRBV20-1 | CSGRGGAFGELFF
TRBJ1-1 | TRBV7-8 | CASNSGRGFGKNTEAFF
TRBJ2-5 | TRBV4-3 | CASSQDSGVIETQYF
TRBJ2-1 | TRBV27 | CASNPASGGDNEQFF
TRBJ2-3 | TRBV7-3 | CASSFIATDTQYF
TRBJ2-7 | TRBV6-2/TRBV6-3 | CASKGSSSYEQYF
TRBJ2-1 | TRBV7-3 | CASSLIGGGNYNEQFF
TRBJ1-1 | TRBV7-2 | CASSFPNTEAFF
TRBJ1-6 | TRBV4-3 | CASSQDTASGGSFNSPLHF
TRBJ2-7 | TRBV5-1 | CASSTPTTGDREQYF
TRBJ1-2 | TRBV12-3/TRBV12-4 | CASSLDRDEGYTF
TRBJ2-3 | TRBV7-8 | CASSGPLTATSTDTQYF
TRBJ2-3 | TRBV5-1 | CASSPAGGGYDTDTQYF
TRBJ2-2 | TRBV20-1 | CSARDPRGPVTGELFF
TRBJ1-6 | TRBV20-1 | CSARVTRGSYNSPLHF
TRBJ2-4 | TRBV6-5 | CASRRAGLAKNIQYF
TRBJ1-2 | TRBV7-8 | CASSSINSNYGYTF
TRBJ1-3 | TRBV3-1 | CASSRNSLRQGSRNTIYF
TRBJ2-7 | TRBV9 | CASSVDSAYEQYF
TRBJ2-1 | TRBV12-3/TRBV12-4 | CASSEKGGGFEQFF
TRBJ2-1 | TRBV7-9 | CASSPRRGGSYNEQFF
TRBJ2-3 | TRBV11-2 | CASSLVFLAGEDTQYF
TRBJ2-2 | TRBV10-3 | CAISEYSAHTGELFF
TRBJ2-1 | TRBV19 | CASGHASGQAVYEQFF
TRBJ1-1 | TRBV18 | CASSPRHRNTEAFF
TRBJ2-5 | TRBV5-6 | CASSLNRRGARETQYF
TRBJ1-2 | TRBV12-3/TRBV12-4 | CASSLDRGLGYTF
TRBJ2-7 | TRBV7-9 | CASSVPGRPYEQYF
TRBJ2-3 | TRBV5-1 | CASSSLDGSTDTQYF
TRBJ1-6 | TRBV5-1 | CASSLGDGGPKPLHF
TRBJ2-2 | TRBV12-3/TRBV12-4 | CASSARAGELFF